This T cell receptor beta chain was recovered during a study of cytomegalovirus exposure and HLA in healthy donors (dated by TCRdb to 2015 to 2018). As for the study more broadly: In an earlier analysis of under 750 of the donors, 276 Gb of sequence data and some 120 million unique TCR beta sequences from about 190 million T cells were reported. Among some 410 genotyped donors of the cohort, an average of approximately 250,000 unique TCR beta nucleotide sequences were sequenced per donor, about a sixth of them non-productive. Approximately 310 gigabases of sequencing data and some 85 million unique TCR sequences were included in an early release covering about 700 HLA-typed donors. Donor age, sex, ethnicity and CMV serostatus were collected together with the repertoire data. To decide whether each TCR beta V gene segment behaved as functional or pseudogenic, an earlier analysis of 587 of the donors relied on high-throughput TCR beta sequencing. The genetic ancestry cluster associated with self-reported Caucasian donors included 81% of the approximately 410 genotyped donors. Roughly five DR-DQ haplotypes were handled as single units for association and clustering because linkage in the cohort was strong. Every discovery cohort repertoire had been produced on one sequencing platform. Besides the first cohort of about 730 subjects, a separate validation cohort made up of 90 to 150 different subjects was used. Class I and class II HLA loci were covered by the typing at four-digit resolution. Using immunosequencing, the study profiled T cell repertoires from fewer than 850 subjects and related those repertoires to cytomegalovirus serostatus. The aim of the study was to test whether cataloging public T cell receptors could identify signatures of past pathogen exposure. Rather than drawing on any new phenotypic data, the later analysis identified candidate immune exposures from TCR beta sequences and the way those sequences occurred across donors. The number of donors typed differed by locus, with about 629-630 for A, B, C, DRB1 and DQB1, 522 for DQA1, 606 for DPA1, and about 450 for DPB1. A later genetic analysis took genome-wide SNP genotypes for about 55% of the roughly 700 donors and used that subset as a discovery cohort. A later analysis re-examined previously published TCR beta repertoires from more than 600 donors and added high-resolution HLA genotyping to investigate patterns of TCR occurrence. To predict cytomegalovirus infection status, the study brought together high-throughput TCR immunosequencing, statistical association of individual TCRs with disease status, and machine learning.

The cohort comprised more than 550 healthy bone marrow donors. Cohort members were all nominally healthy when sampled, although unrecorded immune exposures were likely present. The donor was CMV seronegative and was included in the group of several hundred seronegative cohort members. A peripheral blood sample was collected from each donor, and TCR beta sequencing was performed on peripheral blood mononuclear cells. The Qiagen DNeasy Blood Extraction Kit was used to extract genomic DNA from the blood cell samples. As for this clone: Its antigen remains undetermined. No base qualities exist here, and no much larger clone lies one base off it.

Beyond this particular receptor, the publication reports: Some IMGT-functional V segments, including TRBV6-2 and TRBV6-3, could not be told apart with the 87-base-pair reads, so those segments were excluded. In a later genetic analysis, fewer N-insertions in productive TCRs were reported among donors in an Asian-associated ancestry cluster than the roughly 700-donor mean. Compared with equally common non-associated chains, HLA-associated TCR beta chains in a later analysis were more clonally expanded and had lower generation probabilities. A few of the identified cytomegalovirus-associated TCR beta chains were confirmed in vitro to be specific for cytomegalovirus antigens. A cluster of highly shared sequence variants was judged likely to be a technical artifact of the sequencing pipeline. A further reported finding was that TCR beta sequences accurately predicted the HLA-A and HLA-B alleles for most subjects in the first cohort. Cytomegalovirus status was reported to be diagnosed by the classifier with high specificity and sensitivity in both the original and validation cohorts. The only immune exposure information available for the cohort was CMV serostatus. Across donors, most TCR sequences were observed very rarely, whereas some public TCRs were present in many individuals. In a later analysis, TCR association rates were found to vary across HLA loci, with the most associated TCRs seen for DRB1 alleles and the fewest for HLA-C alleles. Broadly in line with IMGT annotations, most TCR beta V segments showed up in productive rearrangements about 87% or about 30% of the time in an earlier analysis of about 500 of the donors. In a later analysis, most CMV-associated TCR beta chains were found to appear HLA-restricted, with HLA associations seemingly driven largely by CMV exposure. A later genetic analysis associated a missense DCLRE1C variant with V-gene and J-gene trimming of TCR beta chains, and an independent cohort replicated the association. The earlier analysis of nearly 600 of the donors excluded roughly 17 rarely observed V segments, including chromosome 9 orphons, because counts were too low. According to the authors, the approach could potentially be generalized to other disease states and immunological phenotypes. Correlated functional status among segregating V segments might reflect linkage disequilibrium, but an unknown experimental factor could not be ruled out. A total of 150 to 200 TCR beta chains were listed by the study as associated with cytomegalovirus. A later analysis reported that several top co-occurrence clusters appeared linked to parvovirus B19, influenza, CMV and Epstein-Barr virus. Because HLA typing was missing for some donors at each locus, association tests included only the typed subset. The cohort was sequenced for TCR beta chains only, and without alpha or paired-chain data the features that could be detected were limited. Specific HLA alleles were associated with 15,000 to 20,000 TCR beta sequences at a false discovery rate of 0.05 in a later analysis. Assigning TCR associations to individual alleles was difficult when HLA alleles, especially DR and DQ, strongly co-occurred. Sequencing depth was assumed to be roughly uniform across donors in the presence/absence analyses, though that assumption may not hold.

The CDR1 and CDR2 encoded by the germline V gene are SGHVS and FNYEAQ. CDR3 length: 13 amino acids, cysteine to phenylalanine. Only the CDR3 part of the read is kept: 39 bases, read in frame from the first base. A distance of 16 bases separates the germline ends of V and J, which lose 5 bases and 10 bases respectively. Library preparation employed the immunoSEQ multiplex PCR assay. The multiplex PCR relied on a mix of 60 forward primers for TCR Vbeta segments and 13 reverse primers for TCR Jbeta segments. Amplification of the CDR3 region of rearranged TCR beta genes was performed with a multiplex PCR assay on genomic DNA. The amplified TCR beta libraries were sequenced on the Illumina HiSeq System as 87-base-pair reads. Under the source paper's analysis protocol: A later analysis tallied tens of millions of unique TCR beta chains across the 700 or so repertoires, and around 10 million of those chains were shared by two or more donors. Raw reads were error-corrected and collapsed into unique sequences with a nearest-neighbor algorithm that merged closely related sequences to remove PCR and sequencing errors. Alignment of CDR3 sequences to IMGT reference sequences was used to assign V, D and J gene segments. For a sequence to be retained, a match of at least six nucleotides to both a V gene segment and a J gene segment was required. Rearrangements were classified as productive when the CDR3 lacked stop codons and remained in frame with V and J, and all other rearrangements were classified as non-productive. CDR3 was defined according to IMGT convention as the region running from the second conserved V-encoded cysteine to the conserved J-encoded phenylalanine. The earlier analysis of approximately 590 of the donors excluded any sequence lacking an unambiguous match to a single V gene segment. An earlier analysis of a few hundred of the donors called V segments functional above 56.7% productive rearrangements and segregating when the between-donor standard deviation exceeded 5%. A statistical classification framework was built to diagnose cytomegalovirus status from the catalog of TCR beta chain sequences. In a later analysis, TCR nucleotide sequences were compared against IMGT/GENE-DB human TR gene sequences so that V and J genes could be assigned. The TCRdist pipeline was used in a later analysis to assign CDR3 sequences and most-parsimonious VDJ recombination scenarios. In a later analysis, every TCR beta chain was defined by the combination of its CDR3 amino acid sequence and its V-gene family, and reads without a unique V-gene family were dropped. A later analysis removed roughly 590 highly shared, low-generation-probability nucleotide sequences to deal with suspected cross-contamination and a sequencing artifact. In a later analysis, a clonal expansion index for each public chain was calculated from normalized within-repertoire ranks of inferred template counts. In a later analysis, generation probabilities were computed with a VDJ recombination model fitted to out-of-frame rearrangements, and the resulting probabilities were checked against IGoR. A later analysis scored TCR-TCR, TCR-HLA and TCR-CMV co-occurrence with hypergeometric tests, applying a repertoire-size bias correction to TCR pairs. In a later analysis, false discovery rates were estimated by permuting HLA or CMV assignments 20 times. In a later analysis, co-occurring TCRs were grouped with DBSCAN, and TCRdist sequence similarity was added when clustering was performed within HLA-allele-positive subsets. Repertoires with fewer than 30,000 or more than 120,000 public chains were left out of co-occurrence clustering, as were five repertoires with anomalous nucleotide sharing. Drawn from immuneACCESS, this table holds only the in-frame rearrangements with V and J called that TCRdb kept. Clones are partly lost; checked studies trace under half to an unresolved V gene and leave the rest unexplained. The DNA gave D and trimming, while V, J and clone size come from that table. In this sample the table shows 80,000 to 95,000 clones, 60% to 80% of which occur a single time. The ten top clones hold nearly 6% of the sample.

This receptor was obtained from a female donor in good health and CMV-seronegative. Sequences were obtained from PBMCs. In this chain, TRBV7-6 is recombined with TRBJ2-3; no D gene can be assigned with confidence. The CDR3: CASSPHGEDPQYF. In nucleotides, the sequence is TGTGCCAGCAGCCCCCATGGAGAGGATCCGCAGTATTTT.